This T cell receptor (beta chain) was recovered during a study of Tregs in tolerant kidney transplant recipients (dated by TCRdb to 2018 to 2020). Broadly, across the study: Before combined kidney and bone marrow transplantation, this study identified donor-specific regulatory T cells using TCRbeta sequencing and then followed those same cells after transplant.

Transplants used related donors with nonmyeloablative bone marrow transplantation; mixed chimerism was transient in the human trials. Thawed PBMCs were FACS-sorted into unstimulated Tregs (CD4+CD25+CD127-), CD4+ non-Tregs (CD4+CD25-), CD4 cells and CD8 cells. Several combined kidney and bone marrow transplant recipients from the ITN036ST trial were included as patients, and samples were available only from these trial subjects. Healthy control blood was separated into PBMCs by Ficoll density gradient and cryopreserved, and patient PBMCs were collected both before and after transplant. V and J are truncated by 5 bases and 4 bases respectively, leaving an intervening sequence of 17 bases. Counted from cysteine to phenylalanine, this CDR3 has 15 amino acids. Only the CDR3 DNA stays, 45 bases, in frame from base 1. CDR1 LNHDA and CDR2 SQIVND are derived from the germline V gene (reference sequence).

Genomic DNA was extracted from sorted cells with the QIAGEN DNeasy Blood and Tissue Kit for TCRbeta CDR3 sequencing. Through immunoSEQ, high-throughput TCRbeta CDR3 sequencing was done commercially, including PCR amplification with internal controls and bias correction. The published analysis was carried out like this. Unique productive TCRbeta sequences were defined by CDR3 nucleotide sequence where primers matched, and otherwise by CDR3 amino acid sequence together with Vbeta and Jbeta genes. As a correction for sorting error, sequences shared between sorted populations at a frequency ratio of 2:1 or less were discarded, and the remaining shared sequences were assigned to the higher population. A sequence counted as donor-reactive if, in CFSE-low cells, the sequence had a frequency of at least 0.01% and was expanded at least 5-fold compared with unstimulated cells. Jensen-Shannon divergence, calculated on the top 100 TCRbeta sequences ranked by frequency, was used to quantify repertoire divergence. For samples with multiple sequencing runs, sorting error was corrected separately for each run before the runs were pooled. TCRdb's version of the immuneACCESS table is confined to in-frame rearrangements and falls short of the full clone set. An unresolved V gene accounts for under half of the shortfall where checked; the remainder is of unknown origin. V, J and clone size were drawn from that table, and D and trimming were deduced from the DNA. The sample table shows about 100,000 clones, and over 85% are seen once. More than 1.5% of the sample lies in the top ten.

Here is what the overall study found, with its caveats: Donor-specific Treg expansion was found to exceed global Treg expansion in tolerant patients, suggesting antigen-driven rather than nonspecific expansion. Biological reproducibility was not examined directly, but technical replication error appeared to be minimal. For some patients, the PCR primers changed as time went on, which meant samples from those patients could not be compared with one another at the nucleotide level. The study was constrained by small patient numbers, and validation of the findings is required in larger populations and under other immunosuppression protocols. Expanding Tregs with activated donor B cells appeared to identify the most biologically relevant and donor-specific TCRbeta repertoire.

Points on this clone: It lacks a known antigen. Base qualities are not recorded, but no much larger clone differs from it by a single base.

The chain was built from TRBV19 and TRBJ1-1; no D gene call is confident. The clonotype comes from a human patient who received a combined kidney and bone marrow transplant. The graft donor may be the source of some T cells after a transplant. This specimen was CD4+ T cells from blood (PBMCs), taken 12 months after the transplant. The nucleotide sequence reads TGTGCCAGTAGTCCAGAGGGCATGAGAAGCACTGAAGCTTTCTTT. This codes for CASSPEGMRSTEAFF. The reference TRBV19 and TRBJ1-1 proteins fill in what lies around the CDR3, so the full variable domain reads DGGITQSPKYLFRKEGQNVTLSCEQNLNHDAMYWYRQDPGQGLRLIYYSQIVNDFQKGDIAEGYSVSREKKESFPLTVTSAQKNPTAFYLCASSPEGMRSTEAFFGQGTRLTVV.